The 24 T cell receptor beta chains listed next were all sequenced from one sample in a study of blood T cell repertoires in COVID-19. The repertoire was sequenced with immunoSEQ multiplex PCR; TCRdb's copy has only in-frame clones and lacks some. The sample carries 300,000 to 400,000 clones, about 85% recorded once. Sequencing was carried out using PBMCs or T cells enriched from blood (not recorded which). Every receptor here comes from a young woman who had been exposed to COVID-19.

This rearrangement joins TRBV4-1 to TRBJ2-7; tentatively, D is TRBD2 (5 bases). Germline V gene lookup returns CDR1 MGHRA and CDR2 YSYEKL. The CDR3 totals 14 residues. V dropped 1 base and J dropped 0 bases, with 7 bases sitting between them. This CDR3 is CASSQGGSSYEQYF. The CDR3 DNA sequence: TGCGCCAGCAGCCAAGGTGGGAGCTCCTACGAGCAGTACTTC.

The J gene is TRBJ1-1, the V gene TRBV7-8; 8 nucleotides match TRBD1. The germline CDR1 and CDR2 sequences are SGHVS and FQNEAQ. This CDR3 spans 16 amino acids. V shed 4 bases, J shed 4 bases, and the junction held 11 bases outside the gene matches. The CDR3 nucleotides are TGTGCCAGCAGCTCAACCAGGACAGGGCGGGTCACTGAAGCTTTCTTT. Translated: CASSSTRTGRVTEAFF.

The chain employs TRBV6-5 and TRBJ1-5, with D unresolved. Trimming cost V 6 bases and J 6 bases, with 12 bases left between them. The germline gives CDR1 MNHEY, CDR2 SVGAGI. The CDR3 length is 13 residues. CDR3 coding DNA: TGTGCCAGCAGCCTAGGTTTAGGTCAGCCCCAGCATTTT. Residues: CASSLGLGQPQHF.

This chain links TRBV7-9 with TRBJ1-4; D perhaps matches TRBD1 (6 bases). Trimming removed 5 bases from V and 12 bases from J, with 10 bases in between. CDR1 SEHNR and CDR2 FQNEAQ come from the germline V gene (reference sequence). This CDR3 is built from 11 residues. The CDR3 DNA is TGTGCCAGCAGCGGGGAGGGGGAACTGTTTTTT. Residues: CASSGEGELFF.

CDR3 residues: CASSSGTAKETQYF. In DNA, the CDR3 is TGCGCCAGCAGCTCCGGGACTGCAAAAGAGACCCAGTACTTC. The chain uses TRBV5-1 and TRBJ2-5; TRBD2 is a possible D gene (6 bases). V was cut by 3 bases and J by 3 bases, with 12 bases left in between. This CDR3 is built from 14 residues. Germline CDR1 is SGHRS and CDR2 is YFSETQ.

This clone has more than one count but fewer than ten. As DNA, the CDR3 is TGTGCCATCTGCCCGAACAGGGGGCCTTTGAACACTGAAGCTTTCTTT. Protein product: CAICPNRGPLNTEAFF. V is TRBV10-3 and J is TRBJ1-1, with 9 bases lining up with TRBD1. Losses at the gene ends were 8 bases for V and 0 bases for J; bases not matched to a gene: 10. There are 16 residues in the CDR3. CDR1 and CDR2 from the germline V gene are ENHRY and SYGVKD.

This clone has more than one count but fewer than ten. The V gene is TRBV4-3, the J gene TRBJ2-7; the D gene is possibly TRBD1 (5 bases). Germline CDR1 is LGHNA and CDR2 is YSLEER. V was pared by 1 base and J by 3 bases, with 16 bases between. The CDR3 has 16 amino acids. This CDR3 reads CASSQGLGPLDYEQYF. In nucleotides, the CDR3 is TGCGCCAGCAGCCAAGGCCTGGGGCCCCTCGACTACGAGCAGTACTTC.

CDR3 sequence: CASRQRGTSGRNSYEQYF. The CDR3 DNA reads TGTGCCAGCAGGCAAAGGGGGACTAGCGGGCGTAACTCCTACGAGCAGTACTTC. J is TRBJ2-7 and V is TRBV27, with TRBD2 identical over 12 bases. The CDR3 spans 18 residues. Germline CDR1 and CDR2: MNHEY and SMNVEV (reference sequence). Losses at the gene ends were 6 bases for V and 0 bases for J; bases not matched to a gene: 12.

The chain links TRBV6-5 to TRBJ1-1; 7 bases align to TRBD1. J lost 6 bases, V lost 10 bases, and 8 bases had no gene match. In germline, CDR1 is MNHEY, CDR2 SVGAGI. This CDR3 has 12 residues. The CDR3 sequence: CATQTGLAEAFF. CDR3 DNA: TGTGCCACCCAGACAGGGTTGGCTGAAGCTTTCTTT.

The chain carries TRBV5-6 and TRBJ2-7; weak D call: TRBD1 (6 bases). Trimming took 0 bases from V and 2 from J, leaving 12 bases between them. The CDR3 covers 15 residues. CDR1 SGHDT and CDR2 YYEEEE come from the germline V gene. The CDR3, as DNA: TGTGCCAGCAGCTTGGGTACAGGGAAGACCTACGAGCAGTACTTC. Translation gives CASSLGTGKTYEQYF.

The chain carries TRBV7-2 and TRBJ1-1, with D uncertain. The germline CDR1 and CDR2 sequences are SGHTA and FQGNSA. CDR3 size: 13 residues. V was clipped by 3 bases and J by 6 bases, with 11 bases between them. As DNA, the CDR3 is TGTGCCAGCAGCTTTCCGGGGAAAGCTGAAGCTTTCTTT. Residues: CASSFPGKAEAFF.

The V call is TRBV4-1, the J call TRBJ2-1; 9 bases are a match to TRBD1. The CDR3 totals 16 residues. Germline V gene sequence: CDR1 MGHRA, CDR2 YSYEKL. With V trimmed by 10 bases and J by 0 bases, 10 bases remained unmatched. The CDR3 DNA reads TGCGCCACCGGGACAGGGAAGTCCTCCTCCTACAATGAGCAGTTCTTC. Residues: CATGTGKSSSYNEQFF.

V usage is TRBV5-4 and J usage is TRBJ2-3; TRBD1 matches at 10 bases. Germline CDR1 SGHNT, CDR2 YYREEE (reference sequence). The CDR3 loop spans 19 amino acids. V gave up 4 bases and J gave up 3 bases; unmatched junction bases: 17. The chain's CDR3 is CASSPPDRGSRRGTDTQYF. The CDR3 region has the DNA TGTGCCAGCAGCCCCCCGGACAGGGGGAGCCGGAGGGGGACAGATACGCAGTATTTT.

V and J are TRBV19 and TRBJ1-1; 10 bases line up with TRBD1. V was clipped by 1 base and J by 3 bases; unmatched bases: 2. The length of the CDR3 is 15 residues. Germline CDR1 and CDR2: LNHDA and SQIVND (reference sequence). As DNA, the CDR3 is TGTGCCAGTAGTATAGGACAGGGGGCTCACACTGAAGCTTTCTTT. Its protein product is CASSIGQGAHTEAFF.

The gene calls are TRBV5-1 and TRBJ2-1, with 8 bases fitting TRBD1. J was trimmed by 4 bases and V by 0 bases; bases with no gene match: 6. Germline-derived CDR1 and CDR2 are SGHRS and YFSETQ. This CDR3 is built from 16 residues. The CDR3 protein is CASSLVGRGRYNEQFF. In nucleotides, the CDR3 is TGCGCCAGCAGCTTGGTCGGCAGGGGGCGTTACAATGAGCAGTTCTTC.

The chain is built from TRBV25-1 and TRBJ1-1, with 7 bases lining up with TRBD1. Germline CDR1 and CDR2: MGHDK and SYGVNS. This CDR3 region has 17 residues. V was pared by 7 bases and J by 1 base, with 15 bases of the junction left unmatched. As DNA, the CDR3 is TGTGCCAGCAAAGGGGGCTTACGGTGGGCAGCGAACACTGAAGCTTTCTTT. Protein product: CASKGGLRWAANTEAFF.

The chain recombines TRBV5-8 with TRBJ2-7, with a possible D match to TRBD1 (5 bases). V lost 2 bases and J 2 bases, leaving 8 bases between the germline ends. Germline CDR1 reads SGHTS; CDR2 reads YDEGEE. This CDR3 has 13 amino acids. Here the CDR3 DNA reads TGTGCCAGCAGCTTCGACAGAACCTACGAGCAGTACTTC. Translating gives CASSFDRTYEQYF.

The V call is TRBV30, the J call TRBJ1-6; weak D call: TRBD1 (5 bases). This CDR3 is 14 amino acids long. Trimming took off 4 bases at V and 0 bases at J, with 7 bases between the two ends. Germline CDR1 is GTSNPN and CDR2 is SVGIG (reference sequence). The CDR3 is CAWTGNSYNSPLHF. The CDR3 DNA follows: TGTGCCTGGACAGGGAACTCCTATAATTCACCCCTCCACTTT.

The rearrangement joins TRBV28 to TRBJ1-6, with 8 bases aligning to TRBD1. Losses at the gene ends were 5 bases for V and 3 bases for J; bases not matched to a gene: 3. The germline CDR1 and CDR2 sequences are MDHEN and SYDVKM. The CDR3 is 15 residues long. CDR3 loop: CASSRDRIYNSPLHF. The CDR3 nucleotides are TGTGCCAGCAGTCGGGACAGGATCTATAATTCACCCCTCCACTTT. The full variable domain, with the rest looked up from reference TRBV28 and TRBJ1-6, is DVKVTQSSRYLVKRTGEKVFLECVQDMDHENMFWYRQDPGLGLRLIYFSYDVKMKEKGDIPEGYSVSREKKERFSLILESASTNQTSMYLCASSRDRIYNSPLHFGNGTRLTVT.

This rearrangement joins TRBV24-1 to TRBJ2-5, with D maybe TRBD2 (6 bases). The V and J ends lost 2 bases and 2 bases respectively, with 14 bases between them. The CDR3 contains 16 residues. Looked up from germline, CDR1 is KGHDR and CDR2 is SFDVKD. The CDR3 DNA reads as TGTGCCACCAGTGATTGGGGTAGCGGCTCACAAGAGACCCAGTACTTC. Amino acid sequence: CATSDWGSGSQETQYF.

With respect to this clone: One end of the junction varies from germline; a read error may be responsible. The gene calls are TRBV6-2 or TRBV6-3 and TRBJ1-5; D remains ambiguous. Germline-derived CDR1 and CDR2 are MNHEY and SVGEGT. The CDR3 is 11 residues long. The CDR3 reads CASSRYQAQHF. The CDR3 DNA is TGTGCCAGCAGCCGATATCAGGCCCAGCATTTT.

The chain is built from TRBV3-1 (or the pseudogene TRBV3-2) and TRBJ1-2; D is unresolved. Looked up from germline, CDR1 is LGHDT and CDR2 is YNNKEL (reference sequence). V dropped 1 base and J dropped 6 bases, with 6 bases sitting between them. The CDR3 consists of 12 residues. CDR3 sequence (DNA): TGTGCCAGCAGCCAAGGCGCCCATGGCTACACCTTC. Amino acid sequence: CASSQGAHGYTF.

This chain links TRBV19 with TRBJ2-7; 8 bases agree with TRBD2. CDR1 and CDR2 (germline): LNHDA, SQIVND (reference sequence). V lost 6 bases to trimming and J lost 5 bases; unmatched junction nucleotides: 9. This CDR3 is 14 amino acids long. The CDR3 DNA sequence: TGTGCCAGTAGCCCACGGGGGGGCATGGACGAGCAGTACTTC. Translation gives CASSPRGGMDEQYF.

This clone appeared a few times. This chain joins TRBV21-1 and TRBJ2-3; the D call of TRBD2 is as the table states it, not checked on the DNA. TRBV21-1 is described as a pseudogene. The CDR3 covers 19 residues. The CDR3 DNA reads TGTGCCAGCAGCAAAACTTATCCGGGACTAGGAGAAGGGGCAGATACGCAGTATTTT. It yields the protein CASSKTYPGLGEGADTQYF.